The rows below give T cell receptor beta chains drawn from one sample of a study of blood T cell repertoires in COVID-19. Sequencing was performed with immunoSEQ multiplex PCR; in TCRdb, only in-frame clones are kept and a portion is missing. Seen here are about 300,000 clones, around 85% observed once, and the top ten hold roughly 2.7%. The sequenced material came from PBMCs or T cells enriched from blood (not recorded which). The receptors were gathered from a woman between 45 and 60 years old who had recovered from COVID-19. The CDR3 runs from the conserved cysteine through the conserved F or W.

v_gene	j_gene	CDR3aa
TRBV5-8	TRBJ1-1	CASRPTGTGMNTEAFF
TRBV11-2	TRBJ2-7	CASSFNEQYF
TRBV2	TRBJ2-3	CASKFGTGTGTDTQYF
TRBV29-1	TRBJ1-1	CSGRHRAETEAFF
TRBV7-8	TRBJ1-1	CASSSISNTEAFF
TRBV12-2	TRBJ2-1	CASRCILAGGRVNEQFF
TRBV4-1	TRBJ2-7	CASSQGAGRSRGDEQYF
TRBV11-2	TRBJ2-7	CASSDPGTSVSYEQYF
TRBV4-3	TRBJ2-1	CASRHGTSGTPTYNEQFF
TRBV28	TRBJ2-7	CASSLGDRPYEQYF
TRBV18	TRBJ1-1	CASSPLTGPMNTEAFF
TRBV30	TRBJ1-5	CAWSGAGQPQHF
TRBV28	TRBJ1-6	CASSSLTGGSPLHF
TRBV3-1/TRBV3-2	TRBJ1-2	CASSQARRGLSGYTF
TRBV28	TRBJ1-2	CASSQTGWGYGYTF
TRBV6-5	TRBJ2-2	CASKTGSNTGELFF
TRBV19	TRBJ1-1	CASSIPGKNTEAFF
TRBV19	TRBJ1-2	CAVTPTATNYGYTF
TRBV9	TRBJ1-5	CASSVDGDYQPQHF
TRBV11-3	TRBJ2-3	CASSRGTSGRTDTQYF
TRBV7-2	TRBJ2-2	CASSLIGSTGELFF
TRBV7-9	TRBJ2-1	CASSLLTNLGHNEQFF
TRBV5-6	TRBJ1-2	CASTVGGGRYGYTF
TRBV2	TRBJ2-1	CASSSGRDNEQFF
TRBV5-1	TRBJ1-6	CASSLGSMDRVDSPLHF
TRBV19	TRBJ1-5	CASSRDRAPNQPQHF
TRBV18	TRBJ1-2	CASSPDRGDGYTF
TRBV4-1	TRBJ1-1	CASSQDDGVGAEAFF
TRBV11-2	TRBJ1-6	CASNLARGTDSPLHF
TRBV7-8	TRBJ2-5	CASSLGGTPRQETQYF
TRBV11-3	TRBJ2-2	CASSLGLKDTGELFF
TRBV3-1/TRBV3-2	TRBJ1-1	CASSPLAFTEAFF
TRBV28	TRBJ2-3	CASSFSAADGTDTQYF
TRBV2	TRBJ2-5	CASSSRGQGRLETQYF
TRBV29-1	TRBJ1-1	CSAGPGGTEAFF
TRBV5-1	TRBJ2-1	CASSPDRGGAITMGQFF
TRBV5-1	TRBJ2-1	CASSSRQSSYNEQFF
TRBV19	TRBJ1-3	CASSLDRDSGNTIYF
TRBV19	TRBJ1-6	CASSRTGSNSPLHF
TRBV4-1	TRBJ2-1	CASSQASRQSEQFF
TRBV30	TRBJ2-1	CAWSDLGGGADEQFF
TRBV4-3	TRBJ2-2	CASSQDPPSVGTAGELFF
TRBV5-5	TRBJ2-1	CASSLEGTPAYNEQFF
TRBV29-1	TRBJ2-4	CSVEDNKNIQYF
TRBV7-8	TRBJ1-4	CASSGRQGRSEELFF
TRBV7-8	TRBJ1-6	CASSLARAGGRLSPLHF
TRBV24-1	TRBJ1-4	CATSDPGQHEKLFF
TRBV19	TRBJ2-7	CASSPGTGTTYEQYF
TRBV18	TRBJ2-1	CASSLLDGRGNEQFF